This passage covers 10 T cell receptor beta chains from one sample sequenced in a study of response to subunit inactivated influenza vaccine. A single record per CDR3 protein comes from TCRdb applying MiXCR to the RT-PCR reads. The table has roughly 460,000 distinct CDR3 sequences, roughly 9.8% seen once; the top ten hold 10% to 15%. Sequenced here: PBMCs from blood, sampled about 6 weeks after vaccination. The receptors were sampled from a man aged 50 to 59 who received an inactivated influenza vaccine.

This clonotype was observed many times. The chain combines TRBV6-1 with TRBJ1-6; TRBD1 matches at 7 bases. CDR1 and CDR2 from the germline V gene are MNHNS and SASEGT. CDR3 length equals 13 residues. V trimming: 3 bases; J trimming: 8 bases; junction bases outside the gene matches: 1. The CDR3 coding sequence is TGTGCCAGCAGTGAGAGGGGGCATTCACCCCTCCACTTT. The encoded protein is CASSERGHSPLHF.

The CDR3 loop reads CASSLTPSGSQETQYF. CDR3 nucleotide sequence: TGCGCCAGCAGCTTGACGCCTAGCGGGAGTCAAGAGACCCAGTACTTC. The chain joins TRBV5-1 to TRBJ2-5, with 10 bases that match TRBD2. V dropped 1 base and J dropped 2; count of bases not matched to a gene: 5. The CDR3 length is 16 residues. Germline assignment: CDR1 SGHRS and CDR2 YFSETQ.

The table lists this clonotype with many counts. The rearrangement links TRBV7-2 to TRBJ1-5, with D hard to call. Germline V CDR1 and CDR2: SGHTA, FQGNSA. The CDR3 length is 12 residues. Trimming removed 1 base at V and 5 bases at J, with 3 bases between. The DNA for the CDR3 is TGTGCCAGCAGCTTAGGCTATCAGCCCCAGCATTTT. The encoded protein is CASSLGYQPQHF.

This clonotype was seen many times. V usage is TRBV20-1 and J usage is TRBJ1-6, with D possibly being TRBD1 (5 bases). Germline V gives CDR1 DFQATT, CDR2 SNEGSKA (reference sequence). This CDR3 comprises 15 residues. Trimming shortened V by 6 bases and J by 5 bases, and 17 bases separated the two germline ends. DNA of the CDR3: TGCAGTGCCGGGACGGCTAGCGGGGATAATTCACCCCTCCACTTT. Protein product: CSAGTASGDNSPLHF.

The table lists this clonotype with a few counts. The CDR3 sequence: CSASRKSYEQYF. CDR3 bases: TGCAGTGCTAGCCGCAAGTCCTACGAGCAGTACTTC. V is TRBV20-1 and J is TRBJ2-7; D uncertain. From germline, CDR1 is DFQATT and CDR2 SNEGSKA (reference sequence). Trimming stripped 3 bases from V and 1 base from J, with 7 bases between. The CDR3 is 12 amino acids.

In its sample, this clonotype was seen many times. The chain recombines TRBV20-1 with TRBJ1-4, with D maybe TRBD1 (5 bases). Germline CDR1 DFQATT, CDR2 SNEGSKA (reference sequence). The CDR3 extends over 13 amino acids. The ends were cut back, 4 bases at V and 1 base at J, with 7 bases in the middle. The CDR3 sequence is CSAIGETNEKLFF. In DNA, the CDR3 is TGCAGTGCTATAGGGGAAACTAATGAAAAACTGTTTTTT.

The chain recombines TRBV2 with TRBJ2-5, with TRBD2 as a possible D gene (6 bases). Trimming took off 8 bases at V and 4 bases at J, with 20 bases between the two ends. Germline V lookup: CDR1 SNHLY, CDR2 FYNNEI. The CDR3 is 15 amino acids. In nucleotides, the CDR3 is TGTGCCAGCCAAGGAACGACTAGTGGGGTAGAGACCCAGTACTTC. Its protein is CASQGTTSGVETQYF.

V gene TRBV11-2 combines with J gene TRBJ2-5; D remains unclear. This CDR3 contains 14 residues. Trimming left V 4 bases short and J 3 bases short, with 12 bases between. Per the germline V gene, CDR1 is SGHAT and CDR2 is FQNNGV. This CDR3 reads CASSSLNYKETQYF. The CDR3 nucleotides read TGTGCCAGCAGCTCCCTAAATTACAAAGAGACCCAGTACTTC. Full variable domain (outside the CDR3, taken from reference TRBV11-2 and TRBJ2-5): EAGVAQSPRYKIIEKRQSVAFWCNPISGHATLYWYQQILGQGPKLLIQFQNNGVVDDSQLPKDRFSAERLKGVDSTLKIQPAKLEDSAVYLCASSSLNYKETQYFGPGTRLLVL.

This clonotype was counted at least ten times. This chain uses TRBV12-3 or TRBV12-4 with TRBJ2-1; TRBD2 aligns across 8 bases. There are 15 residues in the CDR3. V was pared by 6 bases and J by 3 bases, with 7 bases of the junction left unmatched. The CDR3 DNA sequence: TGTGCCAGCAGCCCCCCGGGGGGGAGCTACAATGAGCAGTTCTTC. Amino acid sequence: CASSPPGGSYNEQFF.

This clonotype was found a few times. J is TRBJ2-5 and V is TRBV25-1, with D unresolved. Germline loops: CDR1 MGHDK, CDR2 SYGVNS. V lost 4 bases, J lost 1 base, and 4 bases lay in between. The CDR3 has 12 amino acids. CDR3 sequence: CASSGTQETQYF. CDR3 nucleotide sequence: TGTGCCAGCAGTGGGACCCAAGAGACCCAGTACTTC.